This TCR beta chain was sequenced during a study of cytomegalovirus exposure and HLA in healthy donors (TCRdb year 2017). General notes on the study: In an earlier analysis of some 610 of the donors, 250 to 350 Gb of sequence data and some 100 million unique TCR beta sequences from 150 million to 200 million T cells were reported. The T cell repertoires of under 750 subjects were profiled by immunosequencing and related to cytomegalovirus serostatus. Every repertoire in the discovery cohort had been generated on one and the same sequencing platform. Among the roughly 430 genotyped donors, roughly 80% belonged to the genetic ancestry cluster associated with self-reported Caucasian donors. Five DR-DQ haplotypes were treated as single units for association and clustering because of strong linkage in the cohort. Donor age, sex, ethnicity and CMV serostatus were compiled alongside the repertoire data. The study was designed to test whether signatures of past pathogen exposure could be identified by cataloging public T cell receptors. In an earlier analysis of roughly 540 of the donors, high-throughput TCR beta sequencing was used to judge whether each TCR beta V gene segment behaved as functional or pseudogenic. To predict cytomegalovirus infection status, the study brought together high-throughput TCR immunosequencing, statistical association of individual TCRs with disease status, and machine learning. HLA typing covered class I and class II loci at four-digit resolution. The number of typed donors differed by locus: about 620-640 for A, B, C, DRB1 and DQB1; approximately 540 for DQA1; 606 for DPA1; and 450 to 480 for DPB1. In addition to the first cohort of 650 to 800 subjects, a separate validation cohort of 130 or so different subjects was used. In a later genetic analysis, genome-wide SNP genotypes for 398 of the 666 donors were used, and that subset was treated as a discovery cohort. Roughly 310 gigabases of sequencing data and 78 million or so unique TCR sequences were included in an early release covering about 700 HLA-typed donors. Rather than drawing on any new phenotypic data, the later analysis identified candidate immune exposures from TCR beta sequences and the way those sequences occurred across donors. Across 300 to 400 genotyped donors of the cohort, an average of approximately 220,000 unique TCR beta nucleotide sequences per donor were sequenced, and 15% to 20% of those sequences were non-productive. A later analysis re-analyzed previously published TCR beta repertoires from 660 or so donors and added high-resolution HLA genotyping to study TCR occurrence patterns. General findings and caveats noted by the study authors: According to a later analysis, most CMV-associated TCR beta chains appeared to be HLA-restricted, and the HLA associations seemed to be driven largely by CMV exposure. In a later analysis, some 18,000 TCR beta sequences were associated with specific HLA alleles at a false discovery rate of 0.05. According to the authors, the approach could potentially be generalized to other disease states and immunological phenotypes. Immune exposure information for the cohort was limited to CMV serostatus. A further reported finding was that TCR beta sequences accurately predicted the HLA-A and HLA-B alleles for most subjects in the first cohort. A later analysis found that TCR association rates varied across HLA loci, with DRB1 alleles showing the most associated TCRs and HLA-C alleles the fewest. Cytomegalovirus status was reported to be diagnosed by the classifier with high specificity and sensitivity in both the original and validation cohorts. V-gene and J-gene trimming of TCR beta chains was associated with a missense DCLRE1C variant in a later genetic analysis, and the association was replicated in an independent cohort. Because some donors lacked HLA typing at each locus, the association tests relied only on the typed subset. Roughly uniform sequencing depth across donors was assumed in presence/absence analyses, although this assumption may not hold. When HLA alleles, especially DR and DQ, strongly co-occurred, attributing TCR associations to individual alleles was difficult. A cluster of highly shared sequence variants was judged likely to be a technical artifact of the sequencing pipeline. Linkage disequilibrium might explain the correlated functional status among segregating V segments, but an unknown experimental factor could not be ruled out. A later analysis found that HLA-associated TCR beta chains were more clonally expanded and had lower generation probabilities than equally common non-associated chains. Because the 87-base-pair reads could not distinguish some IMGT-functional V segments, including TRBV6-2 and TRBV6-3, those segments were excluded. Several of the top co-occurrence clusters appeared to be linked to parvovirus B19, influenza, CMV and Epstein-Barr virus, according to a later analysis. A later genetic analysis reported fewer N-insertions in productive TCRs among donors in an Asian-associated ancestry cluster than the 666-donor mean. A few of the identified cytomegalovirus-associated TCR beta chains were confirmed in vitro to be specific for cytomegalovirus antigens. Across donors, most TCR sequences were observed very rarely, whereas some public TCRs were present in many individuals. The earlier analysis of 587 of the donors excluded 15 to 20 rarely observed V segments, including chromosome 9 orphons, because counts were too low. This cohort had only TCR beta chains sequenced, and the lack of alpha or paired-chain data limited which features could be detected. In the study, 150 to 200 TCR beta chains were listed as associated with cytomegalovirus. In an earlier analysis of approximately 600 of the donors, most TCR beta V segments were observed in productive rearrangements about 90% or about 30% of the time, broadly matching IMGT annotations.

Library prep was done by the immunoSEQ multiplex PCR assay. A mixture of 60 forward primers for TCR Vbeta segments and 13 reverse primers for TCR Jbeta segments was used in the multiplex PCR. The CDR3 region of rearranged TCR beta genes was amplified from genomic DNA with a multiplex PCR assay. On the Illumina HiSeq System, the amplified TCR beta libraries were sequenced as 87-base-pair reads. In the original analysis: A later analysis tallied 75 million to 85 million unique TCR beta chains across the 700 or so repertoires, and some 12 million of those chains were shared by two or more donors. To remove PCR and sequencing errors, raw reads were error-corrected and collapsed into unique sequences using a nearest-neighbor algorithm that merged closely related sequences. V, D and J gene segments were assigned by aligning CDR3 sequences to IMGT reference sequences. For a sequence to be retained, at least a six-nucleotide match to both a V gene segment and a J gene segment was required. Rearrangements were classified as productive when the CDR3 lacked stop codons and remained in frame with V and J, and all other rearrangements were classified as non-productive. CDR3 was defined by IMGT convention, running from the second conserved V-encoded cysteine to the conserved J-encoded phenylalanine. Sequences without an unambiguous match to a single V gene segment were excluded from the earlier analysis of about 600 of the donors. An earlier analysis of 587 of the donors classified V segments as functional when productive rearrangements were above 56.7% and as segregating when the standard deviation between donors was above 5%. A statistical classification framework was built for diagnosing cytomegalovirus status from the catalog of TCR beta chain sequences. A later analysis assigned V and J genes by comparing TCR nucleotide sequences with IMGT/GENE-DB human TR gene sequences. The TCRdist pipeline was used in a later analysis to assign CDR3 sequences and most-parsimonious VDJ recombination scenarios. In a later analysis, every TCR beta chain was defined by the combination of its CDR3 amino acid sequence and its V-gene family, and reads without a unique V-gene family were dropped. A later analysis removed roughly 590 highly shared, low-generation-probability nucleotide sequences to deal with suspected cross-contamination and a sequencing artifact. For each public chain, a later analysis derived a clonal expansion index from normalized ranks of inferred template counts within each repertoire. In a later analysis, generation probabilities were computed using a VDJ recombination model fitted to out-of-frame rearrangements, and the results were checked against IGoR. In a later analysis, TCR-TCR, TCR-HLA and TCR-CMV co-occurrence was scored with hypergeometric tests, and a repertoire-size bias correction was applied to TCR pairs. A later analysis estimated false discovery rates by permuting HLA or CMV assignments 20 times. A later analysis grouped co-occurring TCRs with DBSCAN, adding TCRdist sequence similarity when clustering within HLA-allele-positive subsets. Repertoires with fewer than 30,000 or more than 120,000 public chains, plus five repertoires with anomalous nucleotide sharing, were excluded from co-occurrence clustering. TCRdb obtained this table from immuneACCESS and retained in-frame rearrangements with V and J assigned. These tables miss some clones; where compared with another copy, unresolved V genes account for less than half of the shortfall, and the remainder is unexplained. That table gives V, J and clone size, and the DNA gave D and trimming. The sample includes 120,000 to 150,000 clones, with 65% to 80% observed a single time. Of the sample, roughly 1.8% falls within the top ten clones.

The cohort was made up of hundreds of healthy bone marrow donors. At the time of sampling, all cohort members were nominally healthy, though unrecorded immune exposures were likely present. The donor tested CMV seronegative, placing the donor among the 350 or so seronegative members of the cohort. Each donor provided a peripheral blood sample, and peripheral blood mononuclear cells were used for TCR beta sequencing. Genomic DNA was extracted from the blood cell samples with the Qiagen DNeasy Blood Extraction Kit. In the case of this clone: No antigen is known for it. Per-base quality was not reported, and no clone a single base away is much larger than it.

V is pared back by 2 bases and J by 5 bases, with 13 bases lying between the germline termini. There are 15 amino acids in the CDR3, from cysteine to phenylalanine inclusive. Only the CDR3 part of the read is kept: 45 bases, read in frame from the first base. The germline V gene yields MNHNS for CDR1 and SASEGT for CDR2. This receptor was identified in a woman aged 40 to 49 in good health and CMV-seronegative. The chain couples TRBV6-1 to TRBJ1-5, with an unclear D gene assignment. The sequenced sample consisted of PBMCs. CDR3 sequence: CASSEMSVFHQPQHF. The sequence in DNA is TGTGCCAGCAGTGAAATGTCAGTTTTCCATCAGCCCCAGCATTTT.